These 7 T cell receptor beta chains were sequenced from one sample in a study of PD-1 blockade in classical Hodgkin lymphoma. TCRdb keeps only in-frame clones here, not all; method: immunoSEQ multiplex PCR. The table records about 17,000 clones, roughly 63% of them present only once. In every patient, relapse followed autologous stem cell transplantation, while exposure to brentuximab vedotin differed. Sequenced material: peripheral blood mononuclear cells (PBMCs), taken before the second cycle of nivolumab. The receptor set was obtained from a human donor with classical Hodgkin lymphoma.

CDR3 amino acids: CASSAMGGGGTEAFF. The CDR3 DNA follows: TGTGCCAGCAGTGCGATGGGGGGAGGAGGTACTGAAGCTTTCTTT. This chain links TRBV2 with TRBJ1-1; TRBD1 might be the D (5 bases). CDR1 and CDR2 from the germline V gene are SNHLY and FYNNEI. The CDR3 extends over 15 amino acids. The V and J ends lost 4 bases and 5 bases respectively, with 17 bases between them.

V gene TRBV13 combines with J gene TRBJ1-4, with 7 bases that match TRBD1. The CDR3 sequence is 15 residues long. The V and J ends lost 2 bases and 0 bases, in that order; junction bases with no gene match: 0. Germline CDR1 and CDR2: PRHDT and FYEKMQ (reference sequence). This chain's CDR3 is CASSLQGATNEKLFF. CDR3 in DNA: TGTGCCAGCAGCTTACAGGGGGCAACTAATGAAAAACTGTTTTTT.

This clone was counted a few times. V gene TRBV29-1 combines with J gene TRBJ2-3; 9 bases are a match to TRBD2. After removal of 1 base from V and 5 bases from J, the junction contained 4 bases not matched to a gene. CDR3 length equals 14 residues. Per the germline V gene, CDR1 is SQVTM and CDR2 is ANQGSEA. This CDR3 reads CSVEVAGELDTQYF. CDR3 bases: TGCAGCGTTGAAGTAGCGGGAGAATTAGATACGCAGTATTTT.

This rearrangement joins TRBV28 to TRBJ1-5; no firm D call. V was shortened by 6 bases and J by 4 bases, with 13 bases between the two germline ends. The CDR3 covers 14 residues. Looked up from germline, CDR1 is MDHEN and CDR2 is SYDVKM. The CDR3 DNA is TGTGCCAGCAGCCTACACAGTGGAAATCAGCCCCAGCATTTT. This encodes CASSLHSGNQPQHF.

This chain joins TRBV5-1 and TRBJ2-1; the D call may be TRBD1 or TRBD2 (6 bases each). The CDR3 has 15 residues. Trimming stripped 1 base from V and 7 bases from J, with 15 bases between. From germline, CDR1 is SGHRS and CDR2 YFSETQ. CDR3 amino acids: CASSLWVGGPNEQFF. The CDR3 DNA reads as TGCGCCAGCAGCTTGTGGGTTGGGGGGCCGAATGAGCAGTTCTTC.

V gene TRBV23-1 combines with J gene TRBJ2-2, with 8 bases that match TRBD1. TRBV23-1 has ORF status, its function being uncertain. There are 17 residues in the CDR3. V lost 0 bases, J lost 7 bases, and 10 bases stayed unmatched. As DNA, the CDR3 is TGCGCCAGCAGTCAATCGGAGGGGACAGGATGGGTCGGGGAGCTGTTTTTT. Its protein product is CASSQSEGTGWVGELFF.

The count of this clone is one. This chain uses TRBV27 with TRBJ1-2, with 7 bases identical to TRBD1. The CDR3 is made up of 13 amino acids. Trimming at V came to 5 bases and at J to 3 bases, leaving 3 bases not matched to a gene. CDR1 and CDR2 (germline): MNHEY, SMNVEV (reference sequence). Here the CDR3 reads CASSRDRYYGYTF. As DNA, the CDR3 is TGTGCCAGCAGTCGGGACAGATACTATGGCTACACCTTC.